One and the same sample provided the 3 T cell receptor beta chains below, sequenced in a study of T cells in Graves' hyperthyroidism and ophthalmopathy (dated by TCRdb to between 2018 and 2020). The method was multiplex PCR. Sequencing took place on an Illumina HiSeq 2000. The TCR beta CDR3 regions were amplified from RNA transcripts. A first-round RT-PCR of the TCR CDR3 used the HTBI primer set with the Qiagen OneStep RT-PCR kit. TCRdb handled the public reads itself, with Q25 trimming in fastp and clone calling in MiXCR, and kept productive beta chains. One record per CDR3 amino acid sequence lists the most common genes and DNA. A total of 400,000 or so distinct CDR3 sequences appear in this sample, about 15% of them only once. Together, the top ten hold about 19% of the sample. Sequenced: blood. The receptors stem from a woman under 40 with Graves' ophthalmopathy.

This clonotype was seen repeatedly, ten times or more. The V and J genes are TRBV28 and TRBJ2-1; 7 nucleotides agree with TRBD1. CDR3 length equals 13 residues. Germline V CDR1 and CDR2: MDHEN, SYDVKM. Trimming removed 5 bases from V and 7 bases from J; junction bases left unmatched: 5. The CDR3 reads CASSPSGGNEQFF. In DNA form, the CDR3 reads TGTGCCAGCAGTCCCTCAGGGGGAAATGAGCAGTTCTTC.

The chain uses TRBV19 and TRBJ1-1; D gene ambiguous. Germline assignment: CDR1 LNHDA and CDR2 SQIVND (reference sequence). CDR3 length: 14 amino acids. The V end lost 0 bases, the J end lost 5 bases, and 10 bases lay between the germline ends. CDR3 loop: CASSIDGRGTEAFF. CDR3 bases: TGTGCCAGTAGTATAGATGGGCGCGGGACTGAAGCTTTCTTT.

The V and J genes are TRBV7-9 and TRBJ2-2; TRBD2 matches at 8 bases. This CDR3 has 15 residues. Germline-derived CDR1 and CDR2 are SEHNR and FQNEAQ (reference sequence). J was trimmed by 6 bases and V by 7 bases; bases with no gene match: 10. CDR3 region: CASTPREGGAGELFF. The CDR3 DNA follows: TGTGCCAGCACCCCACGGGAGGGAGGGGCCGGGGAGCTGTTTTTT.